The 14 T cell receptor beta chains below come from one sample, sequenced in a study of T-cell memory formation after mild COVID-19. Each CDR3 protein is one row after TCRdb ran MiXCR on the 5' RACE reads. The repertoire holds about 470,000 distinct CDR3 sequences, with roughly 25% as singletons. Sequenced sample: PBMCs or a T cell subset sorted from them (not recorded which). The receptors stem from an adult woman who had mild COVID-19 (a few samples of this study predate the infection). Cell type and time point are not known.

This clonotype was seen more than once but under ten times. The chain joins TRBV6-1 to TRBJ2-3; 16 positions agree with TRBD2. Germline CDR1 is MNHNS and CDR2 is SASEGT. V was clipped by 7 bases and J by 6 bases; unmatched bases: 13. The CDR3 loop spans 18 amino acids. CDR3 sequence (DNA): TGTGCCAGCAAGAGCCTAGGGACTAGCGGGGGGGCAGTCGATACGCAGTATTTT. Protein sequence: CASKSLGTSGGAVDTQYF.

This CDR3 reads CASSLGVSSSYEQYF. The DNA for the CDR3 is TGTGCCAGCAGCTTAGGGGTTTCCAGCTCCTACGAGCAGTACTTC. This chain uses TRBV7-2 with TRBJ2-7; no clear D gene. The germline CDR1 and CDR2 sequences are SGHTA and FQGNSA. CDR3 length equals 15 residues. V lost 1 base and J lost 0, with 10 bases in between.

This chain uses TRBV4-1 with TRBJ2-1; 7 bases align to TRBD2. Looked up from germline, CDR1 is MGHRA and CDR2 is YSYEKL. The CDR3 extends over 16 amino acids. V lost 1 base and J lost 1; bases outside the gene matches: 4. Here the CDR3 DNA reads TGCGCCAGCAGCCAAGCAAGCGGGGTTTCCTACAATGAGCAGTTCTTC. Residues: CASSQASGVSYNEQFF.

This clonotype has only a few counts. This rearrangement joins TRBV6-5 to TRBJ2-3; the D gene is possibly TRBD2 (6 bases). Germline-derived CDR1 and CDR2 are MNHEY and SVGAGI. V lost 0 bases, J lost 3 bases, and 10 bases lay in between. There are 15 residues in the CDR3. The CDR3, as DNA: TGTGCCAGCAGTTACTCTGGCGGGACTACAGATACGCAGTATTTT. It is translated as CASSYSGGTTDTQYF.

The chain carries TRBV23-1 and TRBJ1-2, with 9 bases aligning to TRBD1. TRBV23-1 belongs to the ORF category, with a function that is uncertain. V lost 3 bases and J lost 6; bases outside the gene matches: 5. This CDR3 has 14 amino acids. The chain's CDR3 is CASSHRDRVNGYTF. The CDR3 DNA is TGCGCCAGCAGTCACCGGGACAGGGTGAATGGCTACACCTTC.

This clonotype has only a few counts. The chain employs TRBV29-1 and TRBJ1-1, with 9 bases fitting TRBD1. The V segment lost 6 bases and the J segment 3 bases; nucleotides outside the gene matches: 5. The CDR3 has 13 residues. Germline assignment: CDR1 SQVTM and CDR2 ANQGSEA. The CDR3 DNA sequence: TGCAGCGTGCCGACAGGGGGATACACTGAAGCTTTCTTT. Translation: CSVPTGGYTEAFF.

This chain uses TRBV24-1 with TRBJ2-3; D may be TRBD1 (5 bases). V shed 10 bases and J shed 2 bases, with 12 bases lying between them. This CDR3 region has 13 residues. CDR1 and CDR2 (germline): KGHDR, SFDVKD. In nucleotides, the CDR3 is TGTGCCACAGTGGCAGGGAACACAGATACGCAGTATTTT. As protein: CATVAGNTDTQYF.

The chain employs TRBV4-2 and TRBJ2-1; 9 bases agree with TRBD2. The CDR3 runs to 16 residues. The V segment lost 2 bases and the J segment 3 bases; nucleotides outside the gene matches: 5. CDR1 is LGHNA and CDR2 is YNFKEQ in the germline V gene. In DNA, the CDR3 is TGTGCCAGCAGCCAATTGCAGACTAGCGGCTACAATGAGCAGTTCTTC. This codes for CASSQLQTSGYNEQFF.

This clonotype was seen a few times. The chain recombines TRBV29-1 with TRBJ2-3, with TRBD2 matching over 7 bases. Germline-derived CDR1 and CDR2 are SQVTM and ANQGSEA. The CDR3 runs to 15 residues. The trim removed 3 bases at V and 5 bases at J, leaving 11 bases unmatched. CDR3 sequence: CSVETPLAERDTQYF. Written as DNA, the CDR3 is TGCAGCGTTGAGACGCCTCTAGCGGAGAGAGATACGCAGTATTTT.

This clonotype was seen a few times. The rearrangement joins TRBV18 to TRBJ1-4, with D possibly being TRBD1 (5 bases). The CDR3 runs 15 residues. Trimming took 0 bases from V and 9 from J, leaving 14 bases between them. CDR1 and CDR2 (germline): KGHSH, LQKENI. This chain's CDR3 is CASSPPGGARKKLFF. In DNA, the CDR3 is TGTGCCAGCTCACCACCGGGTGGGGCGCGGAAAAAACTGTTTTTT.

The chain recombines TRBV29-1 with TRBJ2-4; D is undetermined. Trimming removed 2 bases at V and 10 bases at J, with 15 bases between. The CDR3 covers 13 residues. Germline CDR1 reads SQVTM; CDR2 reads ANQGSEA. CDR3 in amino acids: CSVEYGSAGIQYF. The CDR3 DNA follows: TGCAGCGTTGAATACGGCTCAGCCGGAATTCAGTACTTC.

The chain joins TRBV12-3 or TRBV12-4 to TRBJ2-7, with D possibly TRBD2 on 6 matching bases. The CDR3 sequence is 14 residues long. Trimming cost V 1 base and J 6 bases, with 13 bases left between them. The CDR3 is CASSLGRVGGEQYF. In DNA, the CDR3 is TGTGCCAGCAGTTTAGGGCGGGTCGGGGGCGAGCAGTACTTC.

In this sample, this clonotype turned up once. The chain links TRBV5-1 to TRBJ2-7; TRBD2 is a possible D gene (6 bases). The CDR3 contains 15 residues. With 1 base removed from V and 4 bases from J, the gap between germline ends came to 15 bases. Germline V lookup: CDR1 SGHRS, CDR2 YFSETQ. Here the CDR3 DNA reads TGCGCCAGCAGCTTGAACGGGAGAGGAGCGTACGAGCAGTACTTC. This translates into CASSLNGRGAYEQYF.

V and J are TRBV4-3 and TRBJ2-3; 12 bases line up with TRBD2. The CDR3 is 16 amino acids. Germline CDR1 and CDR2: LGHNA and YSLEER. Unmatched junction bases numbered 4, after V lost 1 base and J lost 5 bases. CDR3 sequence reads: CASSQGRTSGVDTQYF. The CDR3 DNA is TGCGCCAGCAGCCAAGGTCGGACTAGCGGGGTAGATACGCAGTATTTT.